The 16 T cell receptor beta chains reported below all come from one sample, sequenced in a study of T-cell memory formation after mild COVID-19. TCRdb independently ran MiXCR on the 5' RACE reads; one entry per CDR3 protein. Among hundreds of thousands of distinct CDR3 sequences, over 15% were seen once, and the ten largest hold roughly 8%. What was sequenced was PBMCs or a T cell subset sorted from them (not recorded which). These receptors were obtained from an adult woman who had mild COVID-19 (a few samples of this study predate the infection). Cell type and time point are not known.

Many counts were recorded for this clonotype. The chain has TRBV10-3 and TRBJ2-1; D is perhaps TRBD2 (8 bases). Germline lookup yields CDR1 ENHRY and CDR2 SYGVKD. The CDR3 spans 13 residues. Trimming shortened V by 10 bases and J by 7 bases, and 17 bases separated the two germline ends. CDR3: CATREGAKNEQFF. As DNA, the CDR3 is TGTGCCACCCGGGAGGGGGCGAAAAATGAGCAGTTCTTC.

There are a few counts of this clonotype. The chain carries TRBV6-5 and TRBJ2-3; 12 nucleotides line up with TRBD2. This CDR3 has 16 amino acids. Trimming removed 6 bases from V and 5 bases from J; junction bases left unmatched: 9. Germline-derived CDR1 and CDR2 are MNHEY and SVGAGI. In DNA form, the CDR3 reads TGTGCCAGCAGCACCCGACTAGCGGGAGAAAAAGATACGCAGTATTTT. Amino acids: CASSTRLAGEKDTQYF.

The sample holds a few counts of this clonotype. The rearrangement uses TRBV7-6 and TRBJ1-1; perhaps TRBD1 as D (5 bases). Germline V CDR1 and CDR2: SGHVS, FNYEAQ. The V gene lost 5 bases and the J gene lost 4 bases, with 17 bases spanning the gap. The length of the CDR3 is 15 residues. As DNA, the CDR3 is TGTGCCAGCAGCCCGATTGACAGCCCGGCCACTGAAGCTTTCTTT. Encoded protein: CASSPIDSPATEAFF. The entire variable domain, with the rest obtained from reference TRBV7-6 and TRBJ1-1, is as follows: GAGVSQSPRYKVTKRGQDVALRCDPISGHVSLYWYRQALGQGPEFLTYFNYEAQQDKSGLPNDRFSAERPEGSISTLTIQRTEQRDSAMYRCASSPIDSPATEAFFGQGTRLTVV.

This clonotype has more than one count but fewer than ten. V usage is TRBV7-3 and J usage is TRBJ2-1, with D unresolved. This CDR3 has 15 amino acids. V was pared by 4 bases and J by 6 bases, with 16 bases between. Germline loops: CDR1 SGHTA, CDR2 FQGTGA. CDR3 in DNA: TGTGCCAGCAGCTGGGGTATAGGCCATGGCAATGAGCAGTTCTTC. Its translation: CASSWGIGHGNEQFF.

This clonotype was recorded a few times. The chain joins TRBV6-2 or TRBV6-3 to TRBJ2-1; a possible D gene is TRBD2 (6 bases). In germline, CDR1 is MNHEY, CDR2 SVGEGT. This CDR3 region has 14 residues. Trimming stripped 3 bases from V and 10 bases from J, with 16 bases between. The CDR3 nucleotides read TGTGCCAGCAGTTATAGCGGCGGGGTCTTGGAGCAGTTCTTC. Protein sequence: CASSYSGGVLEQFF.

The genes are TRBV6-6 and TRBJ2-5; tentative D call: TRBD1 (6 bases). Germline CDR1 is MNHNY and CDR2 is SVGAGI (reference sequence). This CDR3 contains 14 residues. V was shortened by 0 bases and J by 3 bases, with 8 bases between the two germline ends. CDR3 sequence: CASSYSNREETQYF. Written as DNA, the CDR3 is TGTGCCAGCAGTTACTCGAACAGGGAAGAGACCCAGTACTTC.

This clonotype was counted a few times. The chain employs TRBV12-3 or TRBV12-4 and TRBJ2-5; TRBD2 matches at 10 bases. CDR3 size: 16 residues. Trimming removed 5 bases from V and 2 bases from J; junction bases left unmatched: 8. CDR3 protein: CASSIPLAGEQETQYF. CDR3 sequence (DNA): TGTGCCAGCAGTATCCCCCTAGCGGGAGAACAAGAGACCCAGTACTTC.

This clonotype has just one count. The rearrangement links TRBV14 to TRBJ2-3; TRBD2 is a possible D gene (5 bases). This CDR3 is 16 amino acids long. Germline CDR1 reads SGHDN; CDR2 reads FVKESK. Trimming cost V 1 base and J 2 bases, with 13 bases left between them. The CDR3: CASSQGRGVNTDTQYF. DNA for the CDR3: TGTGCCAGCAGCCAAGGACGGGGAGTAAACACAGATACGCAGTATTTT.

This clonotype was found a few times. V gene TRBV20-1 combines with J gene TRBJ1-5, with a weak D call TRBD1 (5 bases). CDR1 is DFQATT and CDR2 is SNEGSKA in the germline V gene (reference sequence). This CDR3 is 12 amino acids long. V was clipped by 6 bases and J by 4 bases, with 10 bases between them. The CDR3 reads CSASRANQPQHF. In nucleotides, the CDR3 is TGCAGTGCCAGCAGGGCGAATCAGCCCCAGCATTTT.

J is TRBJ2-7 and V is TRBV3-1, with 8 positions matching TRBD2. V shed 1 base, J shed 2 bases, and the junction held 4 bases outside the gene matches. The CDR3 loop spans 15 amino acids. Germline CDR1 and CDR2: LGHDT and YNNKEL (reference sequence). CDR3 nucleotide sequence: TGTGCCAGCAGCCAAGTTTCGGGAGGGACCTACGAGCAGTACTTC. As protein: CASSQVSGGTYEQYF.

This sequence joins TRBV18 and TRBJ2-1; D not resolved. Germline CDR1 is KGHSH and CDR2 is LQKENI. Between the trimmed V and J ends, which lost 0 bases and 4 bases, there was a span of 10 bases. There are 15 residues in the CDR3. CDR3 sequence: CASSPPGVPYNEQFF. The CDR3 DNA reads as TGTGCCAGCTCACCACCCGGAGTCCCTTACAATGAGCAGTTCTTC.

The chain uses TRBV10-3 and TRBJ2-3; 8 bases line up with TRBD2. The CDR3 contains 14 residues. V was clipped by 11 bases and J by 4 bases; unmatched bases: 11. CDR1 and CDR2 from the germline V gene are ENHRY and SYGVKD. The CDR3 bases are TGTGCCTCAACTCCCGGGGGGGCGTCAGATACGCAGTATTTT. It yields the protein CASTPGGASDTQYF.

This clonotype occurred many times. The genes are TRBV25-1 and TRBJ1-5; D unresolved. CDR1 MGHDK and CDR2 SYGVNS come from the germline V gene. This CDR3 is 15 amino acids long. V was shortened by 3 bases and J by 0 bases, with 9 bases between the two germline ends. The CDR3 protein is CASSENGPSNQPQHF. Here the CDR3 DNA reads TGTGCCAGCAGTGAGAACGGGCCTAGCAATCAGCCCCAGCATTTT.

The chain has TRBV15 and TRBJ2-7, with 7 nucleotides matching TRBD2. Per germline, CDR1 LNHNV and CDR2 YYDKDF (reference sequence). CDR3 length: 14 amino acids. V shed 1 base, J shed 2 bases, and the junction held 2 bases outside the gene matches. The CDR3: CATSRGEGPYEQYF. DNA of the CDR3: TGTGCCACCAGCAGAGGGGAGGGGCCCTACGAGCAGTACTTC.

CDR3 sequence (DNA): TGTGCCAGCAGGCGGGACCCGACGGCTGGGGGCTACACCTTC. It encodes CASRRDPTAGGYTF. The V call is TRBV6-4, the J call TRBJ1-2; possibly TRBD1 for D (5 bases). V was shortened by 6 bases and J by 8 bases, with 19 bases between the two germline ends. This CDR3 region has 14 residues. Germline CDR1 is MRHNA and CDR2 is SNTAGT.

This clonotype was detected only a few times. This chain joins TRBV12-3 or TRBV12-4 and TRBJ2-1; 15 positions match TRBD2. After removal of 5 bases from V and 9 bases from J, the junction contained 8 bases not matched to a gene. This CDR3 is built from 16 residues. CDR3 nucleotide sequence: TGTGCCAGCAGTCCAGGGACTAGCGGGAGGCTGGGTGAGCAGTTCTTC. Amino acids: CASSPGTSGRLGEQFF.